One T cell receptor (beta chain) is described in this entry. Its antigen is currently unknown. The authors carried out high-throughput sequencing of TCR beta. They applied it to CD8+ and CD4+ T cells obtained from blood. The TEMRA cells underwent FACS enrichment, while the CD8+ and CD4+ T cells underwent negative isolation. The RNA input was about 0.5 to 1 ug, and it was reverse transcribed with random hexamers. With immunoSEQ multiplex PCR, TCR beta CDR3 was amplified across 54 Vbeta and 13 Jbeta. Via MiXCR, TCRdb re-called the immunoSEQ multiplex PCR reads, giving one row per CDR3 protein. The repertoire holds about 110,000 distinct CDR3 sequences, with approximately 96% as singletons. The data originate from a study of CD8 T cells in Susac syndrome. Study results and caveats: It was acknowledged in the study that the number of individuals who were included in its TCR sequencing and HLA analysis was relatively small.

The CDR3 loop spans 14 amino acids. The V end lost 3 bases, the J end lost 1 base, and 7 bases lay between the germline ends. This chain uses TRBV12-3 or TRBV12-4 with TRBJ1-5; D call uncertain. The receptor comes from a human donor in good health. Sequenced sample: CD4+ T cells from PBMCs. The CDR3 bases are TGTGCCAGCAGTTTCTCGGGGAGCAATCAGCCCCAGCATTTT. Its translation: CASSFSGSNQPQHF.